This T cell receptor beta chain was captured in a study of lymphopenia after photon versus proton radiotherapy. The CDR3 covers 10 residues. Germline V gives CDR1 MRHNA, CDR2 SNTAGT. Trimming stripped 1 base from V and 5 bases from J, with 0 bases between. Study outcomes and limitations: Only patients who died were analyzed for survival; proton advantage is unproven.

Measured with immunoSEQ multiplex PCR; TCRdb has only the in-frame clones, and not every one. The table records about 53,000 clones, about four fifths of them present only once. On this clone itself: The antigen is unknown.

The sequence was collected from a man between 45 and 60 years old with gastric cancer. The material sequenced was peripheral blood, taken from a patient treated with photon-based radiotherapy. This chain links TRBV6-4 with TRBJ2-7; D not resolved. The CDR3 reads CASSDYEQYF. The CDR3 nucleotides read TGTGCCAGCAGTGACTACGAGCAGTACTTC.